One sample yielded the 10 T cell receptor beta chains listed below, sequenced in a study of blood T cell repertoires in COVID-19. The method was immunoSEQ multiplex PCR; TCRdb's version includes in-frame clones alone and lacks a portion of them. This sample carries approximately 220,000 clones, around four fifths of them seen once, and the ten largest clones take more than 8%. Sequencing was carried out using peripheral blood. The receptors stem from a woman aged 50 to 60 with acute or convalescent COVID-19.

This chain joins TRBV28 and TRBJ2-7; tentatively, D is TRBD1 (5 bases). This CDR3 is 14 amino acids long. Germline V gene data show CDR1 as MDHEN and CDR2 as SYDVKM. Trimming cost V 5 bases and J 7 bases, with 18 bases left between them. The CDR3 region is CASSHRGRVTEQYF. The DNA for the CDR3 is TGTGCCAGCAGTCACCGAGGCAGGGTCACGGAGCAGTACTTC.

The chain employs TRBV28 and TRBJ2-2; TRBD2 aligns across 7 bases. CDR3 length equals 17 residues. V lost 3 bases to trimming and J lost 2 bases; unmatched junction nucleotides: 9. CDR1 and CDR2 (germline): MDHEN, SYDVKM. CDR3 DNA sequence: TGTGCCAGCAGTTTTCTAGCGGATACCATTAACACCGGGGAGCTGTTTTTT. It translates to CASSFLADTINTGELFF.

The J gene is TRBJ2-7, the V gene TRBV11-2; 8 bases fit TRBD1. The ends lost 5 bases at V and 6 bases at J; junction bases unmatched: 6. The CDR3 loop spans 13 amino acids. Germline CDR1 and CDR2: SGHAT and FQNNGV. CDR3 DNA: TGTGCCAGCAGCATCGGACAGGGCGGCGAGCAGTACTTC. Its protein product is CASSIGQGGEQYF.

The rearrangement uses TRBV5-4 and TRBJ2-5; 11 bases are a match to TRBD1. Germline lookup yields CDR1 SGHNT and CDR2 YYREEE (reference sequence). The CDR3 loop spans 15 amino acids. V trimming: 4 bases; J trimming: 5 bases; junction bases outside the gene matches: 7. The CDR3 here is CASSPDRGRRETQYF. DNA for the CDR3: TGTGCCAGCAGCCCGGACAGGGGGCGACGGGAGACCCAGTACTTC. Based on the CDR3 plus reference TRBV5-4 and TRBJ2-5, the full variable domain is ETGVTQSPTHLIKTRGQQVTLRCSSQSGHNTVSWYQQALGQGPQFIFQYYREEENGRGNFPPRFSGLQFPNYSSELNVNALELDDSALYLCASSPDRGRRETQYFGPGTRLLVL.

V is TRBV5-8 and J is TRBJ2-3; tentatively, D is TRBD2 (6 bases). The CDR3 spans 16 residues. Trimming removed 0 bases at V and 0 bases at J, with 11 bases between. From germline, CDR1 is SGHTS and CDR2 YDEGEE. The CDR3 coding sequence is TGTGCCAGCAGCTTGGGTAGGGAGGTCAGCACAGATACGCAGTATTTT. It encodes CASSLGREVSTDTQYF.

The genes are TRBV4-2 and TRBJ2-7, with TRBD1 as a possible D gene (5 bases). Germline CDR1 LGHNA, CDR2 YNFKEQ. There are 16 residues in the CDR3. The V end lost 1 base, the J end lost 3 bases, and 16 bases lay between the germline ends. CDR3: CASSQAQTATYYEQYF. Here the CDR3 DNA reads TGTGCCAGCAGCCAAGCTCAGACAGCGACATACTACGAGCAGTACTTC.

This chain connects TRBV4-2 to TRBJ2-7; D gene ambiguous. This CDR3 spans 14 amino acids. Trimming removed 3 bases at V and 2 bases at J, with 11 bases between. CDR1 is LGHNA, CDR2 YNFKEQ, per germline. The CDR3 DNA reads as TGTGCCAGCAGCCACGACTTTGCAGCCTACGAGCAGTACTTC. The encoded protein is CASSHDFAAYEQYF.

CDR3 DNA sequence: TGTGCCAGCAGCGCGACAGGGGGCTCCACTGAAGCTTTCTTT. This gives the protein CASSATGGSTEAFF. The chain recombines TRBV5-8 with TRBJ1-1, with 10 bases lining up with TRBD1. The CDR3 covers 14 residues. V trimming: 4 bases; J trimming: 4 bases; junction bases outside the gene matches: 4. Germline CDR1 reads SGHTS; CDR2 reads YDEGEE.

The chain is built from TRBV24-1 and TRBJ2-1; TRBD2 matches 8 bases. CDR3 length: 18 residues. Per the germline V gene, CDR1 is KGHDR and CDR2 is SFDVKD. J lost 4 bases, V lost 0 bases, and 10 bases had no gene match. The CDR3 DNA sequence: TGTGCCACCAGTGATTTGGGCCCGGGAGCGGGAGTTTACAATGAGCAGTTCTTC. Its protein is CATSDLGPGAGVYNEQFF.

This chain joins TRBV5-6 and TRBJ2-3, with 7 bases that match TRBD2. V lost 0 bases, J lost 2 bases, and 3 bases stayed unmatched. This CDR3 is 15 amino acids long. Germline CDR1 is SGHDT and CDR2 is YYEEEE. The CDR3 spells CASSLGGGPTDTQYF. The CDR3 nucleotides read TGTGCCAGCAGCTTGGGGGGGGGTCCCACAGATACGCAGTATTTT. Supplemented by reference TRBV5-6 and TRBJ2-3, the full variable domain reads DAGVTQSPTHLIKTRGQQVTLRCSPKSGHDTVSWYQQALGQGPQFIFQYYEEEERQRGNFPDRFSGHQFPNYSSELNVNALLLGDSALYLCASSLGGGPTDTQYFGPGTRLTVL.